The 18 T cell receptor beta chains listed next were all sequenced from one sample in a study of cytomegalovirus exposure and HLA in healthy donors. The PCR made use of 60 Vbeta and 13 Jbeta primers. Assay: immunoSEQ multiplex PCR; the TCRdb copy retains only in-frame clones and omits some. The sample lists under 140,000 clones, approximately 86% occurring once. The specimen was PBMCs. The receptor source for this set is a man between 40 and 49 years old in good health and CMV-seronegative.

The rearrangement links TRBV9 to TRBJ1-2; TRBD1 agrees at 7 bases. CDR1 SGDLS and CDR2 YYNGEE come from the germline V gene. The CDR3 covers 18 residues. Losses at the gene ends were 3 bases for V and 3 bases for J; bases not matched to a gene: 17. This chain's CDR3 is CASSAQKGAGDGYYGYTF. The DNA of the CDR3 is TGTGCCAGCAGCGCCCAGAAGGGGGCAGGGGACGGGTACTATGGCTACACCTTC. Supplemented by reference TRBV9 and TRBJ1-2, the full variable domain reads DSGVTQTPKHLITATGQRVTLRCSPRSGDLSVYWYQQSLDQGLQFLIQYYNGEERAKGNILERFSAQQFPDLHSELNLSSLELGDSALYFCASSAQKGAGDGYYGYTFGSGTRLTVV.

The chain employs TRBV7-9 and TRBJ2-2, with D possibly being TRBD1 (6 bases). Trimming cost V 0 bases and J 4 bases, with 12 bases left between them. CDR1 is SEHNR, CDR2 FQNEAQ, per germline (reference sequence). The CDR3 runs 16 residues. The CDR3 reads CASSLAGARGTGELFF. Here the CDR3 DNA reads TGTGCCAGCAGCTTAGCGGGGGCTCGGGGCACCGGGGAGCTGTTTTTT. The full variable domain, rest sourced from reference TRBV7-9 and TRBJ2-2, is DTGVSQNPRHKITKRGQNVTFRCDPISEHNRLYWYRQTLGQGPEFLTYFQNEAQLEKSRLLSDRFSAERPKGSFSTLEIQRTEQGDSAMYLCASSLAGARGTGELFFGEGSRLTVL.

Regarding this clone: Other DNA sequences within the sample encode an identical CDR3. This chain uses TRBV14 with TRBJ1-6; possibly TRBD1 for D (6 bases). Trimming cost V 0 bases and J 8 bases, with 11 bases left between them. The CDR3 runs 15 residues. Germline assignment: CDR1 SGHDN and CDR2 FVKESK. CDR3 region: CASSQDRQGYSPLHF. As DNA, the CDR3 is TGTGCCAGCAGCCAAGATAGGCAGGGGTATTCACCCCTCCACTTT. Together with reference TRBV14 and TRBJ1-6, the CDR3 gives the full variable domain: EAGVTQFPSHSVIEKGQTVTLRCDPISGHDNLYWYRRVMGKEIKFLLHFVKESKQDESGMPNNRFLAERTGGTYSTLKVQPAELEDSGVYFCASSQDRQGYSPLHFGNGTRLTVT.

The chain links TRBV19 to TRBJ1-2; D remains unclear. With 5 bases removed from V and 4 bases from J, the gap between germline ends came to 8 bases. The CDR3 runs to 12 residues. Germline V lookup: CDR1 LNHDA, CDR2 SQIVND (reference sequence). CDR3 residues: CASSFQFYGYTF. Here the CDR3 DNA reads TGTGCCAGTAGTTTCCAGTTCTATGGCTACACCTTC.

The genes are TRBV30 and TRBJ2-5, with D possibly being TRBD1 (6 bases). The CDR3 has 15 amino acids. The ends were cut back, 2 bases at V and 5 bases at J, with 18 bases in the middle. Germline V CDR1 and CDR2: GTSNPN, SVGIG (reference sequence). DNA of the CDR3: TGTGCCTGGAGTAAATCCACAGGGCTTAGGGAGACCCAGTACTTC. Amino acid sequence: CAWSKSTGLRETQYF.

The gene calls are TRBV6-1 and TRBJ1-2; a weak D match, TRBD1 (5 bases). The ends were cut back, 6 bases at V and 7 bases at J, with 15 bases in the middle. The CDR3 is 13 amino acids. The germline gives CDR1 MNHNS, CDR2 SASEGT. The CDR3 DNA sequence: TGTGCCAGCAGGACAGAGATGGGCTCTGGCTACACCTTC. Translated: CASRTEMGSGYTF.

This clone showed up just once. V gene TRBV18 combines with J gene TRBJ2-2, with 9 bases fitting TRBD1. The CDR3 length is 15 residues. With 3 bases clipped from V and 4 bases from J, the junction kept 3 bases outside the gene matches. Germline V gene sequence: CDR1 KGHSH, CDR2 LQKENI. This CDR3 reads CASSPGQGSTGELFF. Here the CDR3 DNA reads TGTGCCAGCTCACCGGGACAGGGAAGCACCGGGGAGCTGTTTTTT.

The chain links TRBV9 to TRBJ1-6; TRBD1 is a possible D gene (5 bases). Looked up from germline, CDR1 is SGDLS and CDR2 is YYNGEE. The V end lost 0 bases, the J end lost 7 bases, and 11 bases lay between the germline ends. The CDR3 is 15 amino acids. CDR3 in DNA: TGTGCCAGCAGCGTAGACTCTAGGGGAAATTCACCCCTCCACTTT. Its protein product is CASSVDSRGNSPLHF.

V usage is TRBV5-1 and J usage is TRBJ1-6; the match to TRBD1 covers 10 bases. Germline-derived CDR1 and CDR2 are SGHRS and YFSETQ. Unmatched junction bases numbered 5, after V lost 4 bases and J lost 10 bases. CDR3 length: 14 residues. The CDR3 DNA reads TGCGCCAGCAGCGAGGGACAGGGGAACTCACCCCTCCACTTT. Its protein is CASSEGQGNSPLHF.

The chain recombines TRBV18 with TRBJ2-7; TRBD1 matches 9 bases. The germline V gene has CDR1 KGHSH and CDR2 LQKENI. CDR3 length: 14 amino acids. V lost 3 bases to trimming and J lost 1 base; unmatched junction nucleotides: 1. The CDR3, as DNA: TGTGCCAGCTCACCCGGGACAGGGTCCTACGAGCAGTACTTC. Translation gives CASSPGTGSYEQYF.

A few counts support this clone. The rearrangement joins TRBV7-3 to TRBJ1-2, with 8 bases matching TRBD1. V lost 5 bases and J lost 7; bases outside the gene matches: 12. The CDR3 totals 15 residues. Germline V gene lookup returns CDR1 SGHTA and CDR2 FQGTGA. CDR3 DNA: TGTGCCAGCAGCCACTTACCGGGACAGGAGGGTGGCTACACCTTC. Its protein is CASSHLPGQEGGYTF.

This clone showed up just a few times. The chain links TRBV6-6 to TRBJ1-1, with a tentative D call TRBD1 (6 bases). The CDR3 runs 13 residues. CDR1 is MNHNY, CDR2 SVGAGI, per germline (reference sequence). Trimming took off 2 bases at V and 10 bases at J, with 14 bases between the two ends. The CDR3 coding sequence is TGTGCCAGCAGTTACCAGATGGCAGGGGTAGCTTTCTTT. Encoded protein: CASSYQMAGVAFF.

This clone turned up a few times. This chain joins TRBV23-1 and TRBJ2-7; D is ambiguous. TRBV23-1 is designated an ORF whose function remains uncertain. Trimming took 5 bases from V and 2 from J, leaving 7 bases between them. The CDR3 runs to 12 residues. The chain's CDR3 is CASSGQTYEQYF. The DNA of the CDR3 is TGCGCCAGCAGTGGCCAGACCTACGAGCAGTACTTC.

V and J are TRBV27 and TRBJ2-1; tentative D call: TRBD2 (7 bases). Germline CDR1 MNHEY, CDR2 SMNVEV (reference sequence). The germline V and J ends were trimmed by 10 bases and 6 bases, with 19 bases remaining between them. There are 14 residues in the CDR3. The CDR3 reads CATNDGGLLNEQFF. CDR3 DNA: TGTGCCACCAACGACGGGGGGCTACTCAATGAGCAGTTCTTC.

This rearrangement joins TRBV20-1 to TRBJ1-1; maybe TRBD1 (6 bases). Germline V lookup: CDR1 DFQATT, CDR2 SNEGSKA (reference sequence). The CDR3 sequence is 11 residues long. Trimming stripped 4 bases from V and 7 bases from J, with 10 bases between. CDR3 in amino acids: CSANRVDEAFF. The CDR3 DNA reads TGCAGTGCTAACAGGGTTGATGAAGCTTTCTTT.

The chain combines TRBV6-1 with TRBJ2-3; the D is unclear. The CDR3 is 12 residues long. Germline CDR1 reads MNHNS; CDR2 reads SASEGT. Trimming left V 3 bases short and J 5 bases short, with 6 bases between. The CDR3 DNA sequence: TGTGCCAGCAGTGAGACATTAGATACGCAGTATTTT. Amino acids: CASSETLDTQYF.

The V call is TRBV11-2, the J call TRBJ1-3; the D gene is possibly TRBD1 (6 bases). CDR3 length equals 16 residues. V was shortened by 2 bases and J by 2 bases, with 13 bases between the two germline ends. Germline V gives CDR1 SGHAT, CDR2 FQNNGV. The CDR3 reads CASSLSLGAAGNTIYF. Written as DNA, the CDR3 is TGTGCCAGCAGCTTATCCCTGGGGGCAGCTGGAAACACCATATATTTT.

This clone was counted between two and nine times. V and J are TRBV6-5 and TRBJ1-1; a possible D gene is TRBD1 (5 bases). Germline V gives CDR1 MNHEY, CDR2 SVGAGI. The CDR3 spans 13 residues. V gave up 4 bases and J gave up 8 bases, with 14 bases separating them. The CDR3 sequence is CASSFEGTAEAFF. In nucleotides, the CDR3 is TGTGCCAGCAGTTTCGAAGGGACTGCCGAAGCTTTCTTT.